The clone carrying this T cell receptor (beta chain) was counted only a few times. Its antigen is currently unknown. The data were obtained in a study of T cell repertoires in cytomegalovirus infection. About the study: Public TCR beta signatures indicated both CMV infection and matching HLA type. The study, taken as a whole, reports: The ex vivo response showed dominance by HLA-C-restricted CMV-specific TCR beta clonotypes.

In TCRdb, the reads were re-called with MiXCR into one record per CDR3 protein. The table shows some 590,000 distinct CDR3 sequences, with 35% to 50% occurring only once. The V and J ends lost 5 bases and 0 bases, in that order; junction bases with no gene match: 9. The germline CDR1 and CDR2 sequences are SEHNR and FQNEAQ (reference sequence). The CDR3 extends over 16 amino acids. Sequencing used cultured PBMCs, obtained from culture after CMV antigen stimulation. This receptor was taken from a human donor in good health (CMV status not recorded). Some clones in this sample may be carry-over from other donors' samples. V and J are TRBV7-9 and TRBJ2-7; TRBD2 matches at 8 bases. CDR3 in DNA: TGTGCCAGCAGCCCATATGGCGGGGGGACCTCCTACGAGCAGTACTTC. This sequence encodes CASSPYGGGTSYEQYF.